Presented here are 27 T cell receptor beta chains from one specimen sequenced in a study of molecular identifiers for immune sequencing clone quantification. TCRdb independently ran MiXCR on the PCR reads; one entry per CDR3 protein. The sample consists of some 650,000 distinct CDR3 sequences, 15% to 20% of them appearing once. The sample was naive CD8+ T cells from blood, with Jurkat cell RNA spiked in. Described subset: FACS-sorted CD8+CD4-CCR7+CD45RA+ naive T cells. Every receptor here comes from a human donor in good health. Some libraries in this study had Jurkat cell RNA spiked in.

Worth noting for this clonotype: This may stem from a read error, because a much larger clone lies one nucleotide away. V usage is TRBV4-3 and J usage is TRBJ1-1; 9 bases are a match to TRBD1. CDR1 LGHNA and CDR2 YSLEER come from the germline V gene. This CDR3 region has 14 residues. The DNA of the CDR3 is TGCGCCAGCGGCCAGACGACAGGGGGGGGTGAAGCTTTCTTT. It encodes CASGQTTGGGEAFF.

The chain combines TRBV19 with TRBJ2-3; D is tentatively TRBD1 or TRBD2 (5 bases each). V lost 3 bases to trimming and J lost 3 bases, with 10 bases between them. The CDR3 spans 14 residues. Germline assignment: CDR1 LNHDA and CDR2 SQIVND (reference sequence). The CDR3 protein is CASSMVWGTDTQYF. The CDR3, as DNA: TGTGCCAGTAGTATGGTCTGGGGGACAGATACGCAGTATTTT. Filled out from reference TRBV19 and TRBJ2-3, the complete variable domain reads DGGITQSPKYLFRKEGQNVTLSCEQNLNHDAMYWYRQDPGQGLRLIYYSQIVNDFQKGDIAEGYSVSREKKESFPLTVTSAQKNPTAFYLCASSMVWGTDTQYFGPGTRLTVL.

CDR3 DNA sequence: TGTGCCAGCAGCCCCCCAGCGGGAGGGCCGAGTGAGCAGTACTTC. Translated: CASSPPAGGPSEQYF. This rearrangement joins TRBV7-2 to TRBJ2-7; 10 bases line up with TRBD2. J lost 7 bases, V lost 5 bases, and 11 bases had no gene match. This CDR3 has 15 residues. Germline CDR1 is SGHTA and CDR2 is FQGNSA.

This clonotype was counted at least ten times. The genes are TRBV2 and TRBJ1-5; D not certain. The length of the CDR3 is 13 residues. The V gene lost 3 bases and the J gene lost 4 bases, with 7 bases spanning the gap. CDR1 and CDR2 (germline): SNHLY, FYNNEI. The CDR3: CASSEAVNQPQHF. The CDR3 DNA sequence: TGTGCCAGCAGTGAGGCCGTTAATCAGCCCCAGCATTTT.

This clonotype was seen repeatedly, ten times or more. This rearrangement joins TRBV7-3 to TRBJ2-1, with TRBD2 matching 12 bases. V dropped 5 bases and J dropped 8; count of bases not matched to a gene: 7. The CDR3 spans 15 residues. Germline V gives CDR1 SGHTA, CDR2 FQGTGA. The chain's CDR3 is CASSLLAGGRDEQFF. DNA of the CDR3: TGTGCCAGCAGCCTACTAGCGGGGGGCCGCGATGAGCAGTTCTTC.

Details on this clonotype: The conserved final phenylalanine or tryptophan is absent from the CDR3, which likely points to a read error. The chain has TRBV4-2 and TRBJ2-1; tentative D call: TRBD2 (5 bases). V gave up 3 bases and J gave up 5 bases, with 23 bases separating them. CDR1 is LGHNA and CDR2 is YNFKEQ in the germline V gene. The CDR3 has 18 residues. This chain's CDR3 is CASSQTIGGIAEHNEQFL. For the CDR3, the DNA is TGTGCCAGCAGCCAGACTATAGGCGGTATCGCTGAACACAATGAGCAGTTCCTC.

Details on this clonotype: A much larger clonotype is one base distant, so this may be a read error. The missing conserved phenylalanine or tryptophan at the end of this CDR3 makes a read error likely. The gene calls are TRBV5-3 and TRBJ1-5; possibly TRBD1 for D (6 bases). TRBV5-3 is noted as an ORF with a role that remains uncertain. The CDR3 totals 16 residues. This chain's CDR3 is CASSLTGAFRNQPQHL. The CDR3 DNA reads TGTGCCAGCAGCTTGACGGGGGCCTTTAGGAATCAGCCCCAGCATCTT.

On this clonotype: A much larger clone lies one base from this, so it may be a read error. This sequence joins TRBV4-3 and TRBJ2-6, with 7 bases lining up with TRBD1. Germline values: CDR1 LGHNA, CDR2 YSLEER. CDR3 size: 15 residues. The CDR3 DNA reads as TGCGCCAGCAGCCGACAGGGCTCTGGGGCCAACGCCCTGACTTTC. Encoded protein: CASSRQGSGANALTF.

This clonotype has just a few counts. This chain links TRBV19 with TRBJ2-2; tentatively, D is TRBD2 (5 bases). The CDR3 runs 12 residues. Germline V gene data show CDR1 as LNHDA and CDR2 as SQIVND (reference sequence). Trimming shortened V by 9 bases and J by 5 bases, and 10 bases separated the two germline ends. The CDR3 here is CASRTSTGELFF. As DNA, the CDR3 is TGTGCCAGCAGGACTTCTACCGGGGAGCTGTTTTTT.

This clonotype was seen many times. This chain links TRBV29-1 with TRBJ2-1, with 14 positions matching TRBD2. The length of the CDR3 is 16 residues. The trim removed 8 bases at V and 3 bases at J, leaving 9 bases unmatched. Germline V CDR1 and CDR2: SQVTM, ANQGSEA. The DNA of the CDR3 is TGCAGCCTTGTCGGACTAGCGGGGGGACTCTACAATGAGCAGTTCTTC. Protein sequence: CSLVGLAGGLYNEQFF.

A few counts support this clonotype. The genes are TRBV29-1 and TRBJ1-2, with D hard to call. Germline V lookup: CDR1 SQVTM, CDR2 ANQGSEA. The V end lost 0 bases, the J end lost 3 bases, and 11 bases lay between the germline ends. This CDR3 comprises 14 residues. The CDR3 loop is CSVEELQFDYGYTF. CDR3 nucleotides: TGCAGCGTTGAAGAACTCCAGTTCGACTATGGCTACACCTTC.

This clonotype was recorded at least ten times. The CDR3: CASRSNRQGNYEQYF. CDR3 DNA: TGTGCCAGCAGGAGTAACCGACAGGGGAACTACGAGCAGTACTTC. V is TRBV6-2 or TRBV6-3 and J is TRBJ2-7; 8 bases map to TRBD1. CDR1 and CDR2 from the germline V gene are MNHEY and SVGEGT. Germline trimming cut 6 bases from V and 3 bases from J; bases unmatched to any gene: 10. The CDR3 runs to 15 residues.

This clonotype turned up a few times. One base away lies a much larger clone, so this may be a sequencing read error. This chain uses TRBV6-5 with TRBJ1-1; 8 nucleotides agree with TRBD1. This CDR3 is built from 15 residues. The germline V gene encodes CDR1 MNHEY and CDR2 SVGAGI. CDR3 protein: CASRIQTGVNTEASF. For the CDR3, the DNA is TGTGCCAGCAGAATCCAGACAGGGGTGAACACTGAAGCTTCCTTT.

Many counts were recorded for this clonotype. The V gene is TRBV30, the J gene TRBJ2-7; 8 bases match TRBD1. Germline CDR1 reads GTSNPN; CDR2 reads SVGIG (reference sequence). The CDR3 is made up of 18 amino acids. Germline trimming cut 2 bases from V and 7 bases from J; bases unmatched to any gene: 22. CDR3 sequence: CAWSTRDRSYFTFREQYF. The CDR3 DNA reads TGTGCCTGGAGTACACGGGACAGGTCTTATTTTACCTTTCGTGAGCAGTACTTC.

V is TRBV18 and J is TRBJ2-2, with unresolved D. From germline, CDR1 is KGHSH and CDR2 LQKENI. The CDR3 totals 15 residues. V shed 2 bases and J shed 4 bases, with 11 bases lying between them. Here the CDR3 DNA reads TGTGCCAGCTCACCAAGGGATATGGGCACCGGGGAGCTGTTTTTT. Its translation is CASSPRDMGTGELFF.

This clonotype was detected ten times or more. V and J are TRBV13 and TRBJ1-1, with 9 bases that match TRBD1. Looked up from germline, CDR1 is PRHDT and CDR2 is FYEKMQ (reference sequence). V trimming: 6 bases; J trimming: 3 bases; junction bases outside the gene matches: 11. CDR3 length: 16 residues. CDR3 sequence (DNA): TGTGCCAGCAGTTTGTCCGACAGGGGGGGGTACACTGAAGCTTTCTTT. Protein: CASSLSDRGGYTEAFF.

This clonotype was found many times. The chain uses TRBV11-2 and TRBJ2-3; D gene ambiguous. Per the germline V gene, CDR1 is SGHAT and CDR2 is FQNNGV. V gave up 0 bases and J gave up 5 bases, with 6 bases separating them. CDR3 size: 13 residues. Here the CDR3 DNA reads TGTGCCAGCAGCTTAGACCCGATAGATACGCAGTATTTT. Translating it yields CASSLDPIDTQYF.

A single count supports this clonotype. This may stem from a read error, because a much larger clone lies one nucleotide away. The chain couples TRBV6-6 to TRBJ2-7, with D uncertain. Deletions cut 0 bases from V and 4 bases from J, with 7 bases between. The V gene's germline CDR1 is MNHNY and CDR2 SVGAGI (reference sequence). The CDR3 totals 13 residues. CDR3 protein: CASSYSMSYEQYF. The CDR3 DNA reads TGTGCCAGCAGTTACTCTATGAGTTACGAGCAGTACTTC.

With respect to this clonotype: A much larger clone sits a single nucleotide away, making a read error possible. V gene TRBV11-2 combines with J gene TRBJ2-1; 10 bases match TRBD2. CDR1 is SGHAT and CDR2 is FQNNGV in the germline V gene. The CDR3 runs to 14 residues. The CDR3 loop is CAGGGTSVYNGQFF. The DNA of the CDR3 is TGTGCCGGGGGCGGGACTAGCGTGTACAATGGGCAGTTCTTC. Filled out from reference TRBV11-2 and TRBJ2-1, the complete variable domain reads EAGVAQSPRYKIIEKRQSVAFWCNPISGHATLYWYQQILGQGPKLLIQFQNNGVVDDSQLPKDRFSAERLKGVDSTLKIQPAKLEDSAVYLCAGGGTSVYNGQFFGPGTRLTVL.

This clonotype was counted many times. The gene calls are TRBV20-1 and TRBJ2-7; TRBD1 matches at 8 bases. The CDR3 runs to 13 residues. The trim removed 6 bases at V and 0 bases at J, leaving 4 bases unmatched. Germline lookup yields CDR1 DFQATT and CDR2 SNEGSKA (reference sequence). DNA of the CDR3: TGCAGTGCCAGGACAGGGAGCTCCTACGAGCAGTACTTC. Amino acid sequence: CSARTGSSYEQYF.

The V call is TRBV11-2, the J call TRBJ1-1; a weak D match, TRBD1 (5 bases). V was clipped by 1 base and J by 11 bases, with 20 bases between them. The CDR3 runs 15 residues. Germline CDR1 is SGHAT and CDR2 is FQNNGV. DNA of the CDR3: TGTGCCAGCAGCTTAGGTTCGCTGGGGGTGGTTTTGGCTTTCTTT. As protein: CASSLGSLGVVLAFF.

In its sample, this clonotype was seen many times. The chain carries TRBV13 and TRBJ2-3; 9 nucleotides line up with TRBD2. Germline V gene data show CDR1 as PRHDT and CDR2 as FYEKMQ (reference sequence). V gave up 7 bases and J gave up 1 base; unmatched junction bases: 6. The CDR3 has 15 residues. CDR3 residues: CASTGREGGTDTQYF. Written as DNA, the CDR3 is TGTGCCAGCACCGGGCGGGAGGGGGGCACAGATACGCAGTATTTT.

This clonotype was detected a few times. The gene calls are TRBV27 and TRBJ2-1; D is perhaps TRBD2 (7 bases). V was shortened by 2 bases and J by 4 bases, with 18 bases between the two germline ends. CDR3 length equals 17 residues. Germline V lookup: CDR1 MNHEY, CDR2 SMNVEV (reference sequence). CDR3 protein: CASSLLQGTGGYNEQFF. The CDR3 bases are TGTGCCAGCAGTTTACTACAGGGAACGGGGGGTTACAATGAGCAGTTCTTC.

As regards this clonotype: Being one base from a much bigger clone, this may be a read error. The CDR3 here is CASSFRPKETQYF. CDR3 sequence (DNA): TGTGCCAGCAGTTTTAGACCTAAAGAGACCCAGTACTTC. The chain joins TRBV12-3 or TRBV12-4 to TRBJ2-5; D call uncertain. The CDR3 length is 13 residues. V was trimmed by 3 bases and J by 3 bases, leaving 8 bases between them.

This clonotype was recorded at least ten times. This sequence joins TRBV6-5 and TRBJ2-7; D is uncertain. The CDR3 extends over 13 amino acids. Per germline, CDR1 MNHEY and CDR2 SVGAGI. Trimming pared 2 bases from V and 3 bases from J, leaving 8 bases between. CDR3 protein: CASSYGPIYEQYF. The CDR3 nucleotides are TGTGCCAGCAGTTACGGGCCTATCTACGAGCAGTACTTC.

This clonotype was observed at least ten times. This chain uses TRBV19 with TRBJ2-6, with no clear D. From germline, CDR1 is LNHDA and CDR2 SQIVND (reference sequence). Trimming removed 7 bases at V and 3 bases at J, with 1 base between. The CDR3 consists of 11 residues. CDR3 residues: CASIGANVLTF. In DNA, the CDR3 is TGTGCCAGTATTGGGGCCAACGTCCTGACTTTC.

DNA for the CDR3: TGCAGCGTTGAGGGGGACAGCACGAACACCGGGGAGCTGTTTTTT. Protein: CSVEGDSTNTGELFF. This chain joins TRBV29-1 and TRBJ2-2; 7 bases fit TRBD1. The V segment lost 3 bases and the J segment 0 bases; nucleotides outside the gene matches: 4. Germline V gene data show CDR1 as SQVTM and CDR2 as ANQGSEA. The CDR3 sequence is 15 residues long.